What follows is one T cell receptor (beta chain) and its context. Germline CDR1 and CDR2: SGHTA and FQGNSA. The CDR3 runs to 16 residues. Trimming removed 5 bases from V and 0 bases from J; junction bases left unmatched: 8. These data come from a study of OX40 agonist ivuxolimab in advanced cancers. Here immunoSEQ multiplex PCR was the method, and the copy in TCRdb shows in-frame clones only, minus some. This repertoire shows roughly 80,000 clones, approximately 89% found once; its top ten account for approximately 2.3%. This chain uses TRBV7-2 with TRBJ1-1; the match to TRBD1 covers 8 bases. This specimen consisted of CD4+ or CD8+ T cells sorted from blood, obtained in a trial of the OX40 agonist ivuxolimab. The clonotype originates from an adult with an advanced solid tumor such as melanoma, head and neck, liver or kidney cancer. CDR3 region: CASSIQQGGMNTEAFF. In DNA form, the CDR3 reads TGTGCCAGCAGCATACAACAGGGGGGCATGAACACTGAAGCTTTCTTT.